One sample yielded the 17 T cell receptor beta chains listed below, sequenced in a study of graft-versus-host responses after intestinal transplantation. For these receptors, no antigen is known. Only in-frame clones appear in the TCRdb table, and some are missing; sequencing was by immunoSEQ multiplex PCR. The table lists approximately 33,000 clones, about 80% of them singletons. The specimen was unstimulated CD8+ T cells sorted from spleen or lymph node cells, collected before intestinal transplant. These receptors all come from a human donor who received an intestinal transplant.

V gene TRBV28 combines with J gene TRBJ1-5; possible D gene TRBD1, 6 bases. CDR3 length: 15 amino acids. CDR1 is MDHEN, CDR2 SYDVKM, per germline. V shed 0 bases and J shed 5 bases, with 11 bases lying between them. CDR3 sequence reads: CASSLWGTQYQPQHF. DNA of the CDR3: TGTGCCAGCAGTTTATGGGGGACACAGTATCAGCCCCAGCATTTT.

J is TRBJ2-1 and V is TRBV27; TRBD2 matches 7 bases. CDR3 length: 14 residues. Trimming cost V 6 bases and J 9 bases; bases outside gene matches: 11. The germline gives CDR1 MNHEY, CDR2 SMNVEV (reference sequence). The CDR3 region is CASRPSTSVGEQFF. CDR3 DNA sequence: TGTGCCAGCAGGCCGTCAACTAGCGTAGGTGAGCAGTTCTTC.

This clone was detected only a few times. The gene calls are TRBV5-5 and TRBJ2-5; 8 positions match TRBD2. V lost 4 bases and J lost 1; bases outside the gene matches: 15. The CDR3 spans 18 residues. The germline V gene has CDR1 SGHKS and CDR2 YYEKEE (reference sequence). The CDR3 sequence: CASSGWPGRDEGQETQYF. CDR3 sequence (DNA): TGTGCCAGCAGCGGATGGCCCGGGAGGGACGAGGGCCAAGAGACCCAGTACTTC. The variable domain in full, completed from reference TRBV5-5 and TRBJ2-5, reads DAGVTQSPTHLIKTRGQQVTLRCSPISGHKSVSWYQQVLGQGPQFIFQYYEKEERGRGNFPDRFSARQFPNYSSELNVNALLLGDSALYLCASSGWPGRDEGQETQYFGPGTRLLVL.

V gene TRBV2 combines with J gene TRBJ2-3; D unresolved. Germline lookup yields CDR1 SNHLY and CDR2 FYNNEI. V was pared by 7 bases and J by 6 bases, with 5 bases between. The CDR3 length is 10 residues. The CDR3 loop is CASKEDTQYF. For the CDR3, the DNA is TGTGCCAGCAAAGAGGATACGCAGTATTTT.

The rearrangement uses TRBV6-5 and TRBJ1-5; D unclear. Trimming cost V 0 bases and J 2 bases, with 8 bases left between them. The CDR3 runs 15 residues. CDR1 and CDR2 (germline): MNHEY, SVGAGI. The CDR3, as DNA: TGTGCCAGCAGTTACTCGGCCGGGGGCAATCAGCCCCAGCATTTT. Encoded protein: CASSYSAGGNQPQHF.

V and J are TRBV18 and TRBJ2-7, with a weak D call TRBD1 (5 bases). This CDR3 contains 14 residues. Trimming took off 1 base at V and 4 bases at J, with 11 bases between the two ends. Looked up from germline, CDR1 is KGHSH and CDR2 is LQKENI. CDR3 sequence reads: CASSPRRAQYEQYF. CDR3 bases: TGTGCCAGCTCACCACGCAGGGCCCAGTACGAGCAGTACTTC.

The J gene is TRBJ2-7, the V gene TRBV6-1; D gene uncertain. V dropped 10 bases and J dropped 6 bases, with 19 bases sitting between them. The CDR3 length is 13 residues. The V gene's germline CDR1 is MNHNS and CDR2 SASEGT. In nucleotides, the CDR3 is TGTGCCATCCAAAGCTTCCTCCCCTTCGAGCAGTACTTC. This sequence encodes CAIQSFLPFEQYF.

V gene TRBV5-4 combines with J gene TRBJ2-4; D unclear. Germline assignment: CDR1 SGHNT and CDR2 YYREEE (reference sequence). The CDR3 consists of 14 residues. V was shortened by 1 base and J by 5 bases, with 10 bases between the two germline ends. The CDR3 DNA reads as TGTGCCAGCAGCTTGATTAGTGGTGAAAACATTCAGTACTTC. Translation: CASSLISGENIQYF.

J is TRBJ2-7 and V is TRBV27, with D tentatively TRBD1 (6 bases). Germline V gene data show CDR1 as MNHEY and CDR2 as SMNVEV (reference sequence). V was cut by 8 bases and J by 2 bases, with 13 bases left in between. This CDR3 has 13 amino acids. This CDR3 reads CASSPAGAYEQYF. CDR3 coding DNA: TGTGCCAGCTCCCCGGCAGGGGCCTACGAGCAGTACTTC.

J is TRBJ1-2 and V is TRBV27; D unclear. The CDR3 loop spans 13 amino acids. Germline V gene sequence: CDR1 MNHEY, CDR2 SMNVEV (reference sequence). The V end was cut by 6 bases, the J end by 3 bases, with 11 bases between. The CDR3 bases are TGTGCCAGCAGATCTCTACGGGACTATGGCTACACCTTC. Its protein is CASRSLRDYGYTF.

The CDR3 loop is CASSIGGFSYNEQFF. The CDR3 region has the DNA TGTGCCAGTAGTATTGGGGGGTTCTCCTACAATGAGCAGTTCTTC. This chain joins TRBV19 and TRBJ2-1; a possible D gene is TRBD2 (6 bases). V gave up 3 bases and J gave up 0 bases, with 9 bases separating them. The CDR3 consists of 15 residues. Germline V CDR1 and CDR2: LNHDA, SQIVND (reference sequence). The full variable domain, completed using reference TRBV19 and TRBJ2-1, is DGGITQSPKYLFRKEGQNVTLSCEQNLNHDAMYWYRQDPGQGLRLIYYSQIVNDFQKGDIAEGYSVSREKKESFPLTVTSAQKNPTAFYLCASSIGGFSYNEQFFGPGTRLTVL.

This chain uses TRBV6-5 with TRBJ2-7, with D perhaps TRBD2 (5 bases). Trimming pared 4 bases from V and 2 bases from J, leaving 12 bases between. Germline CDR1 reads MNHEY; CDR2 reads SVGAGI. CDR3 length equals 14 residues. In DNA form, the CDR3 reads TGTGCCAGCAGTTCCGCCGGGGTCCCCTACGAGCAGTACTTC. It translates to CASSSAGVPYEQYF.

The chain is built from TRBV5-8 and TRBJ2-1; D perhaps matches TRBD2 (6 bases). Germline CDR1 SGHTS, CDR2 YDEGEE. With 7 bases removed from V and 10 bases from J, the gap between germline ends came to 18 bases. CDR3 length: 13 amino acids. For the CDR3, the DNA is TGTGCCAGCCCTCCGGGACTCATAGGGGAGCAGTTCTTC. Amino acids: CASPPGLIGEQFF.

The chain joins TRBV10-3 to TRBJ2-5; 8 bases align to TRBD2. The junction had 17 bases not matched to a gene; V was cut back by 3 bases and J by 5 bases. CDR1 and CDR2 from the germline V gene are ENHRY and SYGVKD. The CDR3 is 18 residues long. The CDR3 coding sequence is TGTGCCATCAGTGAAAGTCAAGCCGGGACTAGTTTTCTCGAGACCCAGTACTTC. This gives the protein CAISESQAGTSFLETQYF.

The chain has TRBV9 and TRBJ2-6, with 8 positions matching TRBD1. V shed 4 bases and J 3 bases; nucleotides not matched to a gene: 12. This CDR3 has 18 residues. CDR1 is SGDLS and CDR2 is YYNGEE in the germline V gene. DNA of the CDR3: TGTGCCAGCAGCCCCGGGACAGGTTACTCTGGTGGGGCCAACGTCCTGACTTTC. It is translated as CASSPGTGYSGGANVLTF.

This clone was detected only once. V gene TRBV5-1 combines with J gene TRBJ1-4; D might be TRBD1 (6 bases). There are 15 residues in the CDR3. The germline V gene encodes CDR1 SGHRS and CDR2 YFSETQ. With 5 bases removed from V and 0 bases from J, the gap between germline ends came to 11 bases. The chain's CDR3 is CASRPWTATNEKLFF. CDR3 coding DNA: TGCGCCAGCAGACCCTGGACAGCAACTAATGAAAAACTGTTTTTT.

The chain combines TRBV9 with TRBJ2-1; maybe TRBD2 (6 bases). CDR1 and CDR2 (germline): SGDLS, YYNGEE. Trimming left V 0 bases short and J 3 bases short, with 10 bases between. This CDR3 is 15 amino acids long. The CDR3 DNA is TGTGCCAGCAGCGTAGGAGGTAGCGGCTACAATGAGCAGTTCTTC. It specifies CASSVGGSGYNEQFF.